This T cell receptor (beta chain) was obtained from a study of CD8 T cells in Susac syndrome. The study's findings and limits: The study conceded that its TCR sequencing and HLA analysis involved relatively few individuals.

The sequenced target, TCR beta, came from blood CD8+ and CD4+ T cells. FACS was used to enrich TEMRA cells, whereas the CD8+ and CD4+ T cells were obtained by negative isolation. Reverse transcription of roughly 0.5 to 1 ug RNA was performed with random hexamers. Multiplex PCR with immunoSEQ amplified the TCR beta CDR3 across 54 Vbeta and 13 Jbeta. TCRdb fed the immunoSEQ multiplex PCR reads into MiXCR, producing one record per CDR3 protein. There are 400,000 to 550,000 distinct CDR3 sequences in the sample; 75% to 90% occur only once, and around 0.12% lies in the top ten. J gave up 5 bases and V 0 bases, and 4 bases lay outside the gene matches. The germline gives CDR1 PRHDT, CDR2 FYEKMQ (reference sequence). This CDR3 spans 15 amino acids. With regard to this clonotype: The antigen is undetermined.

The TCR was taken from a human donor with multiple sclerosis. Input material: CD8+ T cells from PBMCs. The chain recombines TRBV13 with TRBJ2-1; 7 bases line up with TRBD1. In DNA, the CDR3 is TGTGCCAGCAGCTTAGGCAGGGGGTGGAACAATGAGCAGTTCTTC. This translates into CASSLGRGWNNEQFF.